These 23 T cell receptor beta chains came from one sample sequenced in a study of type 1 regulatory T cells. The antigens for these receptors are not known. TCRdb itself ran the reads through MiXCR, one entry per CDR3 protein. The sample holds about 42,000 distinct CDR3 sequences; more than 10% are singletons and the top ten take over 7.5%. The source material was cultured non-Tr1 T cells, either the whole culture or a sorted T cell fraction (not recorded which). The receptors were sampled from a human donor in good health.

Judged by abundance, this clonotype is medium-sized. The rearrangement uses TRBV5-5 and TRBJ2-1; 7 bases map to TRBD2. The germline CDR1 and CDR2 sequences are SGHKS and YYEKEE (reference sequence). V dropped 0 bases and J dropped 1; count of bases not matched to a gene: 10. This CDR3 comprises 18 residues. The CDR3 DNA is TGTGCCAGCAGCTTGGCCTCGGGGGGAGGAGGATCCTACAATGAGCAGTTCTTC. It is translated as CASSLASGGGGSYNEQFF.

Within the sample, this clonotype is medium-sized. V gene TRBV7-8 combines with J gene TRBJ2-2, with D hard to call. The CDR3 consists of 12 residues. Germline V lookup: CDR1 SGHVS, CDR2 FQNEAQ. Trimming took 2 bases from V and 3 from J, leaving 1 base between them. Here the CDR3 reads CASSLHTGELFF. DNA for the CDR3: TGTGCCAGCAGCTTACACACCGGGGAGCTGTTTTTT.

Comment on this clonotype: A single base separates this from a much larger clone, so it may be a read error. This chain connects TRBV20-1 to TRBJ2-7; D gene unclear. Trimming took off 4 bases at V and 7 bases at J, with 11 bases between the two ends. This CDR3 comprises 11 residues. Germline CDR1 DFQATT, CDR2 SNEGSKA (reference sequence). The CDR3 spells CSATLRNEQYF. The CDR3 DNA is TGCAGTGCTACCCTACGGAATGAGCAGTACTTC.

In its sample, this clonotype was seen a few times. This chain connects TRBV7-2 to TRBJ1-5; weak D call: TRBD1 (6 bases). This CDR3 is built from 15 residues. V was pared by 6 bases and J by 4 bases, with 16 bases between. CDR1 and CDR2 (germline): SGHTA, FQGNSA. The DNA for the CDR3 is TGTGCCAGCAGTCCGTTAGACAGGCAAAATCAGCCCCAGCATTTT. This gives the protein CASSPLDRQNQPQHF.

This clonotype was observed many times. The chain has TRBV24-1 and TRBJ1-2, with a tentative D call TRBD1 (5 bases). The germline gives CDR1 KGHDR, CDR2 SFDVKD. The CDR3 runs 12 residues. Trimming took 5 bases from V and 5 from J, leaving 8 bases between them. The CDR3 DNA reads TGTGCCACCAGTGCTGGGGGGTATGGCTACACCTTC. It specifies CATSAGGYGYTF.

There are many counts of this clonotype. CDR3 sequence reads: CAISDGVIETQYF. The CDR3 DNA sequence: TGTGCCATCAGTGATGGGGTCATAGAGACCCAGTACTTC. This chain links TRBV10-3 with TRBJ2-5; D ambiguous. The CDR3 sequence is 13 residues long. Germline CDR1 is ENHRY and CDR2 is SYGVKD. Trimming took off 3 bases at V and 4 bases at J, with 9 bases between the two ends.

V and J are TRBV5-6 and TRBJ1-2; D unclear. Germline V gene lookup returns CDR1 SGHDT and CDR2 YYEEEE. Trimming cost V 3 bases and J 7 bases, with 10 bases left between them. This CDR3 region has 12 residues. CDR3 coding DNA: TGTGCCAGCAGCTCTAGCGGGGTTGGCTACACCTTC. Translated: CASSSSGVGYTF.

This clonotype was seen many times. This chain links TRBV12-3 or TRBV12-4 with TRBJ2-4, with TRBD2 matching 12 bases. The V gene end was trimmed by 5 bases and the J gene end by 3 bases; junction bases not matched to a gene: 2. CDR3 size: 15 residues. The CDR3 nucleotides read TGTGCCAGCAGTAAACTAGCGGGAGGCAAAAACATTCAGTACTTC. This codes for CASSKLAGGKNIQYF.

This clonotype was observed at least ten times. The chain couples TRBV30 to TRBJ1-5; possibly TRBD1 for D (5 bases). Trimming shortened V by 0 bases and J by 6 bases, and 18 bases separated the two germline ends. The CDR3 is 16 amino acids. Germline CDR1 is GTSNPN and CDR2 is SVGIG (reference sequence). This CDR3 is CAWSVRGQGDSQPQHF. The CDR3 DNA is TGTGCCTGGAGTGTACGCGGGCAGGGAGATAGTCAGCCCCAGCATTTT.

This clonotype was observed many times. The genes are TRBV3-1 and TRBJ2-7, with D perhaps assigned TRBD1 or TRBD2 (5 bases each). V dropped 4 bases and J dropped 1 base, with 17 bases sitting between them. Germline-derived CDR1 and CDR2 are LGHDT and YNNKEL (reference sequence). The length of the CDR3 is 16 residues. DNA of the CDR3: TGTGCCAGCAGCCGCGGCGGCCGGGGACGATCCTACGAGCAGTACTTC. The encoded protein is CASSRGGRGRSYEQYF.

This clonotype has a count of ten or more. This chain links TRBV5-1 with TRBJ2-7, with 15 bases matching TRBD2. This CDR3 is built from 16 residues. V dropped 4 bases and J dropped 1; count of bases not matched to a gene: 3. Germline V lookup: CDR1 SGHRS, CDR2 YFSETQ. In DNA, the CDR3 is TGCGCCAGCAGCCCGGGACTAGCGGGAGGTTCCTACGAGCAGTACTTC. Amino acid sequence: CASSPGLAGGSYEQYF. Using reference TRBV5-1 and TRBJ2-7 for the parts outside the CDR3, the full variable domain is KAGVTQTPRYLIKTRGQQVTLSCSPISGHRSVSWYQQTPGQGLQFLFEYFSETQRNKGNFPGRFSGRQFSNSRSEMNVSTLELGDSALYLCASSPGLAGGSYEQYFGPGTRLTVT.

This clonotype was observed many times. J is TRBJ1-5 and V is TRBV20-1, with 9 bases fitting TRBD1. V dropped 7 bases and J dropped 6; count of bases not matched to a gene: 10. The CDR3 contains 14 residues. Germline V CDR1 and CDR2: DFQATT, SNEGSKA (reference sequence). In nucleotides, the CDR3 is TGCAGTGGCCGGAAGAGACAGGGGGGTCAGCCCCAGCATTTT. It specifies CSGRKRQGGQPQHF.

This clonotype has only a few counts. The chain uses TRBV20-1 and TRBJ2-2; 10 nucleotides agree with TRBD1. Unmatched junction bases numbered 6, after V lost 6 bases and J lost 5 bases. The CDR3 loop spans 14 amino acids. CDR1 and CDR2 from the germline V gene are DFQATT and SNEGSKA (reference sequence). The CDR3 DNA is TGCAGTGCCAGGACAGGGGGGGCAACCGGGGAGCTGTTTTTT. Encoded protein: CSARTGGATGELFF.

This clonotype was recorded at least ten times. This chain connects TRBV5-1 to TRBJ2-7; D may be TRBD2 (6 bases). The CDR3 is 16 amino acids. Trimming left V 0 bases short and J 0 bases short, with 13 bases between. Germline loops: CDR1 SGHRS, CDR2 YFSETQ. CDR3 bases: TGCGCCAGCAGCTTGGCGGCGGGATGGAGCTCCTACGAGCAGTACTTC. It codes for CASSLAAGWSSYEQYF.

Comment on this clonotype: A much larger clone lies one base from this, so it may be a read error. The chain uses TRBV9 and TRBJ1-1; TRBD1 is a possible D gene (5 bases). Germline V gene lookup returns CDR1 SGDLS and CDR2 YYNGEE. This CDR3 comprises 13 residues. CDR3 coding DNA: TGTGTCAGCAGCGCCGGACAGAACACTGAAGCTTTCTTT. Translated, it gives CVSSAGQNTEAFF.

The chain combines TRBV20-1 with TRBJ2-3, with a tentative D call TRBD1 (6 bases). The CDR3 covers 14 residues. The V gene lost 4 bases and the J gene lost 4 bases, with 15 bases spanning the gap. The germline V gene has CDR1 DFQATT and CDR2 SNEGSKA (reference sequence). The DNA of the CDR3 is TGCAGTGCTACGGCCCCGAAGGGGGCAGATACGCAGTATTTT. Translated: CSATAPKGADTQYF.

This clonotype was observed at least ten times. The rearrangement joins TRBV20-1 to TRBJ2-3, with 11 bases that match TRBD2. Per the germline V gene, CDR1 is DFQATT and CDR2 is SNEGSKA (reference sequence). V dropped 4 bases and J dropped 6; count of bases not matched to a gene: 6. The CDR3 loop spans 14 amino acids. CDR3 amino acids: CSATKTSGMDTQYF. The CDR3 region has the DNA TGCAGTGCTACGAAGACTAGCGGGATGGATACGCAGTATTTT.

This clonotype was counted at least ten times. The V gene is TRBV20-1, the J gene TRBJ2-5; the match to TRBD1 covers 8 bases. The CDR3 extends over 12 amino acids. V gave up 1 base and J gave up 13 bases; unmatched junction bases: 8. Looked up from germline, CDR1 is DFQATT and CDR2 is SNEGSKA (reference sequence). The CDR3 reads CSARATGERRYF. The CDR3 coding sequence is TGCAGTGCTAGAGCGACAGGGGAGAGGCGGTACTTC.

This clonotype is classed as medium-sized. The chain recombines TRBV7-3 with TRBJ2-1; D gene uncertain. V lost 5 bases and J lost 0, with 17 bases in between. This CDR3 has 17 amino acids. Germline-derived CDR1 and CDR2 are SGHTA and FQGTGA. The CDR3 bases are TGTGCCAGCAGCCCCGGGTTATGGGGAAGCTCCTACAATGAGCAGTTCTTC. The encoded protein is CASSPGLWGSSYNEQFF.

This clonotype showed up many times. The V gene is TRBV12-3 or TRBV12-4, the J gene TRBJ2-3; D gene ambiguous. CDR3 size: 13 residues. V lost 8 bases and J 1 base, leaving 10 bases between the germline ends. CDR3 loop: CASLQSGTDTQYF. The CDR3, as DNA: TGTGCCAGCCTACAATCTGGCACAGATACGCAGTATTTT.

Of note for this clonotype: It may be a read error: a sequence one base away is much more abundant. V usage is TRBV7-9 and J usage is TRBJ2-7; D gene uncertain. The length of the CDR3 is 12 residues. The germline V and J ends were trimmed by 8 bases and 3 bases, with 11 bases remaining between them. The germline V gene encodes CDR1 SEHNR and CDR2 FQNEAQ (reference sequence). This CDR3 is CASGHGFYEQYF. The CDR3 nucleotides read TGTGCCAGCGGCCATGGCTTCTACGAGCAGTACTTC. Looking up the rest from reference TRBV7-9 and TRBJ2-7 gives the full variable domain: DTGVSQNPRHKITKRGQNVTFRCDPISEHNRLYWYRQTLGQGPEFLTYFQNEAQLEKSRLLSDRFSAERPKGSFSTLEIQRTEQGDSAMYLCASGHGFYEQYFGPGTRLTVT.

This chain uses TRBV5-6 with TRBJ2-7; a possible D gene is TRBD2 (5 bases). Trimming shortened V by 1 base and J by 2 bases, and 16 bases separated the two germline ends. The germline V gene has CDR1 SGHDT and CDR2 YYEEEE. The CDR3 extends over 16 amino acids. The CDR3 bases are TGTGCCAGCAGCTTGCTGGGAGCGGCTCCTACCTACGAGCAGTACTTC. Its protein is CASSLLGAAPTYEQYF.

Ten or more counts support this clonotype. The chain couples TRBV20-1 to TRBJ2-7, with 7 bases lining up with TRBD2. The trim removed 1 base at V and 0 bases at J, leaving 6 bases unmatched. Germline CDR1 DFQATT, CDR2 SNEGSKA (reference sequence). There are 15 residues in the CDR3. CDR3 loop: CSARGYTSDSYEQYF. CDR3 sequence (DNA): TGCAGTGCTAGAGGCTATACTAGCGACTCCTACGAGCAGTACTTC.